The next 2 T cell receptor beta chains were all read from a single sample in a study of T cell changes during pregnancy in multiple sclerosis. Clones were sequenced by immunoSEQ multiplex PCR, and TCRdb holds only the in-frame ones, with some missing. The sample has about 23,000 clones; 86% are singletons. The material was CD4+ T cells from peripheral blood mononuclear cells, obtained in the first trimester of pregnancy. The source is a female donor in good health, enrolled as a control in a pregnancy study.

The chain joins TRBV4-1 to TRBJ1-2; the match to TRBD1 covers 8 bases. Per germline, CDR1 MGHRA and CDR2 YSYEKL. V lost 4 bases to trimming and J lost 2 bases; unmatched junction nucleotides: 6. The CDR3 has 15 residues. This CDR3 reads CASSLRTGTNYGYTF. For the CDR3, the DNA is TGCGCCAGCAGCCTTCGGACAGGGACCAACTATGGCTACACCTTC.

The chain combines TRBV7-9 with TRBJ1-6; the D is unclear. The germline CDR1 and CDR2 sequences are SEHNR and FQNEAQ (reference sequence). V was trimmed by 5 bases and J by 3 bases, leaving 14 bases between them. The CDR3 covers 16 residues. CDR3 coding DNA: TGTGCCAGCAGCCCCAGCACCGGGAACTATAATTCACCCCTCCACTTT. Protein product: CASSPSTGNYNSPLHF.